The 29 T cell receptor beta chains presented below share a single source sample, sequenced in a study of shared clonotypes between healthy human individuals. Naive CD8 populations comprised CD45RO-negative cells positively selected for CCR7, excluding terminally differentiated effector memory CD45RA+ cells. Repertoires were generated with immunoSEQ multiplex PCR, while TCRdb's copy carries only in-frame clones and drops some. The sample has about 2.2 million clones; about 93% are singletons. Sequencing was performed on naive CD8+ T cells from PBMCs. These receptors were taken from a man between 18 and 29 years old in good health. Some clones in this sample may be carry-over from other donors' samples.

The V call is TRBV28, the J call TRBJ2-1; D possibly corresponds to TRBD1 (5 bases). CDR1 is MDHEN, CDR2 SYDVKM, per germline. Trimming shortened V by 3 bases and J by 0 bases, and 9 bases separated the two germline ends. The CDR3 runs 15 residues. In nucleotides, the CDR3 is TGTGCCAGCAGTTTCGGACATGACTCCTACAATGAGCAGTTCTTC. Its translation: CASSFGHDSYNEQFF.

This clone was found a few times. The J gene is TRBJ2-6, the V gene TRBV2; 7 nucleotides align to TRBD1. The CDR3 sequence is 17 residues long. CDR1 is SNHLY, CDR2 FYNNEI, per germline. With 7 bases clipped from V and 0 bases from J, the junction kept 9 bases outside the gene matches. The CDR3 sequence is CASIGKRDSSGANVLTF. The CDR3 nucleotides read TGTGCCAGCATTGGGAAAAGGGACAGCTCTGGGGCCAACGTCCTGACTTTC.

The CDR3 bases are TGTGCCAGCAGTGAAGGGCTAGCGGGGGGACGCTCCTACGAGCAGTACTTC. Translating gives CASSEGLAGGRSYEQYF. This rearrangement joins TRBV25-1 to TRBJ2-7, with 11 bases that match TRBD2. The V segment lost 2 bases and the J segment 0 bases; nucleotides outside the gene matches: 6. Looked up from germline, CDR1 is MGHDK and CDR2 is SYGVNS. The CDR3 has 17 residues.

This sequence joins TRBV28 and TRBJ2-7; D may be TRBD1 (5 bases). CDR1 MDHEN and CDR2 SYDVKM come from the germline V gene. V lost 3 bases, J lost 3 bases, and 9 bases lay in between. This CDR3 has 13 residues. CDR3 sequence: CASSFRTLYEQYF. CDR3 nucleotide sequence: TGTGCCAGCAGTTTCCGGACACTCTACGAGCAGTACTTC.

This rearrangement joins TRBV9 to TRBJ2-3; possibly TRBD1 or TRBD2 for D (5 bases each). From germline, CDR1 is SGDLS and CDR2 YYNGEE. The V end lost 0 bases, the J end lost 5 bases, and 19 bases lay between the germline ends. The CDR3 length is 17 residues. The CDR3 sequence: CASSVVELGDPRDTQYF. CDR3 coding DNA: TGTGCCAGCAGCGTAGTAGAGCTGGGGGATCCTCGAGATACGCAGTATTTT. The entire variable domain, with the rest obtained from reference TRBV9 and TRBJ2-3, is as follows: DSGVTQTPKHLITATGQRVTLRCSPRSGDLSVYWYQQSLDQGLQFLIQYYNGEERAKGNILERFSAQQFPDLHSELNLSSLELGDSALYFCASSVVELGDPRDTQYFGPGTRLTVL.

The rearrangement joins TRBV5-4 to TRBJ2-7; D ambiguous. Germline V lookup: CDR1 SGHNT, CDR2 YYREEE (reference sequence). V gave up 2 bases and J gave up 2 bases, with 8 bases separating them. The CDR3 sequence is 13 residues long. The CDR3 protein is CASSFNPAYEQYF. The CDR3 coding sequence is TGTGCCAGCAGCTTCAATCCAGCCTACGAGCAGTACTTC.

The gene calls are TRBV6-1 and TRBJ1-5, with a weak D call TRBD1 (5 bases). This CDR3 region has 16 residues. Trimming shortened V by 2 bases and J by 7 bases, and 18 bases separated the two germline ends. The germline V gene encodes CDR1 MNHNS and CDR2 SASEGT. CDR3 sequence: CASSESMAGTLQPQHF. The CDR3 nucleotides read TGTGCCAGCAGTGAAAGCATGGCAGGGACCCTCCAGCCCCAGCATTTT.

The V and J genes are TRBV7-9 and TRBJ2-3; weak D call: TRBD2 (5 bases). Germline V lookup: CDR1 SEHNR, CDR2 FQNEAQ (reference sequence). V shed 5 bases and J shed 5 bases, with 17 bases lying between them. This CDR3 region has 15 residues. The DNA of the CDR3 is TGTGCCAGCAGCCGTATCCTCCGGGGTGAAGATACGCAGTATTTT. Amino acids: CASSRILRGEDTQYF.

The chain combines TRBV5-1 with TRBJ2-5; TRBD2 might be the D (5 bases). V lost 0 bases and J lost 1, with 7 bases in between. This CDR3 comprises 14 residues. Germline CDR1 reads SGHRS; CDR2 reads YFSETQ. CDR3 region: CASSLGGPQETQYF. The CDR3 coding sequence is TGCGCCAGCAGCTTGGGAGGGCCCCAAGAGACCCAGTACTTC.

The V gene is TRBV18, the J gene TRBJ1-2; 9 bases align to TRBD1. Germline trimming cut 5 bases from V and 1 base from J; bases unmatched to any gene: 8. Germline V gene data show CDR1 as KGHSH and CDR2 as LQKENI. This CDR3 contains 16 residues. The CDR3 DNA is TGTGCCAGCTCAGATCCCGGGGACAGGGATAACTATGGCTACACCTTC. It encodes CASSDPGDRDNYGYTF.

As to this clone: The same CDR3 arises from other DNA sequences in this sample as well. DNA for the CDR3: TGTGCCAGTAGTATCGGGGCGAGCACAGATACGCAGTATTTT. It translates to CASSIGASTDTQYF. V is TRBV19 and J is TRBJ2-3; possibly TRBD1 or TRBD2 for D (5 bases each). The V and J ends lost 3 bases and 0 bases respectively, with 7 bases between them. The CDR3 runs to 14 residues. The V gene's germline CDR1 is LNHDA and CDR2 SQIVND (reference sequence).

A word on this clone: Other DNA sequences in the same sample also yield this CDR3. The chain has TRBV7-2 and TRBJ2-1, with D perhaps TRBD1 (6 bases). The CDR3 runs 15 residues. V was clipped by 5 bases and J by 0 bases, with 11 bases between them. CDR1 and CDR2 from the germline V gene are SGHTA and FQGNSA. CDR3 in amino acids: CASSPDRSSYNEQFF. The CDR3 bases are TGTGCCAGCAGCCCCGACAGGAGCTCCTACAATGAGCAGTTCTTC.

The rearrangement joins TRBV10-3 to TRBJ2-3; D not resolved. Per germline, CDR1 ENHRY and CDR2 SYGVKD. This CDR3 is 16 amino acids long. V was trimmed by 3 bases and J by 0 bases, leaving 13 bases between them. The CDR3 loop is CAISDSEAPSTDTQYF. DNA of the CDR3: TGTGCCATCAGTGATTCCGAAGCGCCCAGCACAGATACGCAGTATTTT.

The genes are TRBV28 and TRBJ2-7, with D unclear. V was cut by 5 bases and J by 2 bases, with 16 bases left in between. CDR1 and CDR2 (germline): MDHEN, SYDVKM. The CDR3 sequence is 15 residues long. CDR3 nucleotide sequence: TGTGCCAGCAGTCGTCAATTACCCAGAACCTACGAGCAGTACTTC. Translating gives CASSRQLPRTYEQYF.

V is TRBV7-9 and J is TRBJ1-1, with TRBD1 matching over 9 bases. J lost 0 bases, V lost 5 bases, and 10 bases had no gene match. The germline V gene has CDR1 SEHNR and CDR2 FQNEAQ (reference sequence). The CDR3 is made up of 17 amino acids. The CDR3 DNA is TGTGCCAGCAGCGATACAGGGGGCGGAGGTTTGAACACTGAAGCTTTCTTT. Residues: CASSDTGGGGLNTEAFF.

The V call is TRBV9, the J call TRBJ1-1; 8 bases agree with TRBD1. This CDR3 region has 13 residues. Unmatched junction bases numbered 5, after V lost 4 bases and J lost 6 bases. Germline V gives CDR1 SGDLS, CDR2 YYNGEE. The CDR3, as DNA: TGTGCCAGCAGCACCCGACAGGGGCCTGAAGCTTTCTTT. As protein: CASSTRQGPEAFF.

As concerns this clone: A read error may produce the germline difference seen at one junction end. This rearrangement joins TRBV11-2 to TRBJ2-5; D is unclear. Germline assignment: CDR1 SGHAT and CDR2 FQNNGV. The length of the CDR3 is 14 residues. CDR3 DNA sequence: TGTGCCAGCACCTTAGATGATGGGTCAGAGACCCAGTACTTC. Its protein product is CASTLDDGSETQYF.

In DNA, the CDR3 is TGTGCCAGCAGTCGTACAGGGGGCTATAATTCACCCCTCCACTTT. It is translated as CASSRTGGYNSPLHF. V and J are TRBV7-3 and TRBJ1-6; 8 positions agree with TRBD1. The V segment lost 6 bases and the J segment 3 bases; nucleotides outside the gene matches: 4. Germline CDR1 is SGHTA and CDR2 is FQGTGA. CDR3 length: 15 residues. The variable domain in full, completed from reference TRBV7-3 and TRBJ1-6, reads GAGVSQTPSNKVTEKGKYVELRCDPISGHTALYWYRQSLGQGPEFLIYFQGTGAADDSGLPNDRFFAVRPEGSVSTLKIQRTERGDSAVYLCASSRTGGYNSPLHFGNGTRLTVT.

As concerns this clone: Within the sample, other DNA sequences also encode this same CDR3. The chain employs TRBV27 and TRBJ2-1; D is tentatively TRBD1 or TRBD2 (5 bases each). Trimming left V 3 bases short and J 1 base short, with 10 bases between. This CDR3 contains 15 residues. Germline CDR1 is MNHEY and CDR2 is SMNVEV (reference sequence). CDR3 nucleotide sequence: TGTGCCAGCAGTTTTGGGGGAAGTTCCTACAATGAGCAGTTCTTC. As protein: CASSFGGSSYNEQFF.

This rearrangement joins TRBV10-3 to TRBJ2-6, with 9 bases aligning to TRBD1. Trimming removed 6 bases from V and 0 bases from J; junction bases left unmatched: 6. Germline V gene sequence: CDR1 ENHRY, CDR2 SYGVKD. There are 17 residues in the CDR3. The CDR3 sequence: CAIRGTGTPSGANVLTF. The CDR3 DNA follows: TGTGCCATCAGGGGGACAGGGACCCCCTCTGGGGCCAACGTCCTGACTTTC.

The chain recombines TRBV13 with TRBJ2-5; TRBD2 agrees at 11 bases. V shed 5 bases, J shed 2 bases, and the junction held 4 bases outside the gene matches. In germline, CDR1 is PRHDT, CDR2 FYEKMQ (reference sequence). This CDR3 has 15 residues. The CDR3 region has the DNA TGTGCCAGCAGCCCCACTAGCGGGGGACAAGAGACCCAGTACTTC. Its translation is CASSPTSGGQETQYF.

The chain is built from TRBV5-1 and TRBJ2-1, with D perhaps TRBD1 (5 bases). With 0 bases removed from V and 2 bases from J, the gap between germline ends came to 18 bases. There are 18 residues in the CDR3. Germline V gene sequence: CDR1 SGHRS, CDR2 YFSETQ. CDR3 bases: TGCGCCAGCAGCTTGGCTGGCGTCGGCAGGGTAGCCTACAATGAGCAGTTCTTC. Its translation: CASSLAGVGRVAYNEQFF.

The chain is built from TRBV7-2 and TRBJ1-3; D uncertain. This CDR3 region has 14 residues. In germline, CDR1 is SGHTA, CDR2 FQGNSA. V lost 0 bases and J 4 bases, leaving 7 bases between the germline ends. DNA for the CDR3: TGTGCCAGCAGCTTAGCTCGCTCGGGAAACACCATATATTTT. Its protein product is CASSLARSGNTIYF.

This CDR3 is CASRFLGRDEQFF. The CDR3, as DNA: TGCGCCAGTAGGTTTCTTGGAAGGGATGAGCAGTTCTTC. The rearrangement uses TRBV10-2 and TRBJ2-1, with D unresolved. Trimming removed 9 bases at V and 8 bases at J, with 17 bases between. Germline CDR1 is WSHSY and CDR2 is SAAADI. CDR3 length: 13 residues.

The V and J genes are TRBV4-3 and TRBJ1-2; D ambiguous. The V end lost 4 bases, the J end lost 6 bases, and 15 bases lay between the germline ends. The CDR3 is made up of 14 amino acids. From germline, CDR1 is LGHNA and CDR2 YSLEER. The CDR3 loop is CASSLRILSDGYTF. For the CDR3, the DNA is TGCGCCAGCAGCCTCAGAATATTAAGCGATGGCTACACCTTC.

The table lists this clone with a count of one. The rearrangement joins TRBV28 to TRBJ1-2; D is perhaps TRBD1 (5 bases). This CDR3 has 14 amino acids. Germline V CDR1 and CDR2: MDHEN, SYDVKM. Trimming removed 3 bases at V and 5 bases at J, with 13 bases between. The CDR3 sequence is CASSFRGGAYGYTF. DNA for the CDR3: TGTGCCAGCAGTTTTCGGGGCGGGGCTTATGGCTACACCTTC.

The chain joins TRBV7-8 to TRBJ2-1, with 7 bases identical to TRBD2. The junction had 8 bases not matched to a gene; V was cut back by 2 bases and J by 4 bases. The length of the CDR3 is 16 residues. Germline V gene data show CDR1 as SGHVS and CDR2 as FQNEAQ. The CDR3 DNA follows: TGTGCCAGCAGCTTAATAAGACTAGCAGATTACAATGAGCAGTTCTTC. Translating gives CASSLIRLADYNEQFF.

V and J are TRBV7-3 and TRBJ2-2, with 10 positions matching TRBD2. J was trimmed by 5 bases and V by 7 bases; bases with no gene match: 7. The CDR3 has 15 amino acids. Germline V CDR1 and CDR2: SGHTA, FQGTGA. The DNA for the CDR3 is TGTGCCAGCAAGACTAGCGGGTGGGGAACCGGGGAGCTGTTTTTT. Translated: CASKTSGWGTGELFF.

The chain carries TRBV5-6 and TRBJ2-7; 10 positions match TRBD2. Per germline, CDR1 SGHDT and CDR2 YYEEEE. The V and J ends lost 1 base and 6 bases, in that order; junction bases with no gene match: 4. CDR3 length equals 14 residues. The CDR3 region is CASSLYVAGGEQYF. For the CDR3, the DNA is TGTGCCAGCAGCTTGTACGTAGCGGGAGGCGAGCAGTACTTC.